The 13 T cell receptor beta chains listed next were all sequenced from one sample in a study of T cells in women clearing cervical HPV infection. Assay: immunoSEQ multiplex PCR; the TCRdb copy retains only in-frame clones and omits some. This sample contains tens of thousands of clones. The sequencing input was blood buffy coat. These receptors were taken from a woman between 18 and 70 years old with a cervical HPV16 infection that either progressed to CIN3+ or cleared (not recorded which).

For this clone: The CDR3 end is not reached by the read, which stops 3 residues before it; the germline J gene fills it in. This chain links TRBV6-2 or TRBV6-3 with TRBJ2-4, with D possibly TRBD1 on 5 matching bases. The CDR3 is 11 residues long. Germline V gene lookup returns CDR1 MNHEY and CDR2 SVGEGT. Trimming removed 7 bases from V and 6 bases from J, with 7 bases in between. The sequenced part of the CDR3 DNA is TGTGCCAGCACTAGGGGAAACATT. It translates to CASTRGNI. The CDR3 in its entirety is CASTRGNIQYF.

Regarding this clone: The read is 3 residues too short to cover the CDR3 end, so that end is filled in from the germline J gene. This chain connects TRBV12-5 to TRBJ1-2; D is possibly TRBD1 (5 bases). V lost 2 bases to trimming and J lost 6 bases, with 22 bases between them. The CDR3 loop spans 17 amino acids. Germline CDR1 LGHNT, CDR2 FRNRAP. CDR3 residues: CASGLTLRGQVRNGYTF. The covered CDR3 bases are TGTGCTAGTGGTTTGACACTGAGGGGCCAAGTCAGGAATGGC.

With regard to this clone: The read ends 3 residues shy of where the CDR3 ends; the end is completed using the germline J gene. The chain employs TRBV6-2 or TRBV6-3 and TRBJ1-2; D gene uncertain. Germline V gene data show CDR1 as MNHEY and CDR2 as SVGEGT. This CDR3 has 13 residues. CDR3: CASSRTSGYDYTF. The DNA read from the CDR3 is TGTGCCAGCAGCCGGACTAGCGGCTACGAC.

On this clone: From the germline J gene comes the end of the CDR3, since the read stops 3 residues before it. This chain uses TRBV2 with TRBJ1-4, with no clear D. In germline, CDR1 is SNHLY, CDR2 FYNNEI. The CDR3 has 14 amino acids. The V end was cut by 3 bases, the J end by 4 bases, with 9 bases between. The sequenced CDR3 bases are TGTGCCAGCAGTGACAGCGGGAATAATGAAAAA. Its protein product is CASSDSGNNEK. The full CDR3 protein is CASSDSGNNEKLFF. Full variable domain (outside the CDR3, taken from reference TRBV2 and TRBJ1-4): EPEVTQTPSHQVTQMGQEVILRCVPISNHLYFYWYRQILGQKVEFLVSFYNNEISEKSEIFDDQFSVERPDGSNFTLKIRSTKLEDSAMYFCASSDSGNNEKLFFGSGTQLSVL.

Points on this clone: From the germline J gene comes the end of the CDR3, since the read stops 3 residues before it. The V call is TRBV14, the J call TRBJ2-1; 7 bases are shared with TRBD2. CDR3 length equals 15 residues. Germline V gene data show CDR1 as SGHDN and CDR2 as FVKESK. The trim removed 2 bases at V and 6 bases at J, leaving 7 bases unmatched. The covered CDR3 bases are TGTGCCAGCAGCCAACAGCGGGACGTCCTCAATGAG. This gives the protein CASSQQRDVLNE. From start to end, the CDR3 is CASSQQRDVLNEQFF.

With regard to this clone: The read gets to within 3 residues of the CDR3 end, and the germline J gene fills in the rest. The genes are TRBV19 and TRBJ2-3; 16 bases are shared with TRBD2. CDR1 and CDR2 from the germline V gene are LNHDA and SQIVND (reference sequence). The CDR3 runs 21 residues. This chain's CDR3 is CASSIRTFSGTSGGGRETQYF. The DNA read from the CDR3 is TGTGCCAGTAGTATTCGAACCTTCTCCGGGACTAGCGGGGGGGGTAGGGAGACG.

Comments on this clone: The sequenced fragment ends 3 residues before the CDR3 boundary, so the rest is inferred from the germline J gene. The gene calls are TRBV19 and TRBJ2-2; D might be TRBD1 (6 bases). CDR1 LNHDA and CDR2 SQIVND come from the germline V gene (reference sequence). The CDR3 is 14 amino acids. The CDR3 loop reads CASTDSRRDEKLFF. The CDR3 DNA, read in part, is TGTGCCAGTACGGACAGTCGTAGAGATGAAAAG.

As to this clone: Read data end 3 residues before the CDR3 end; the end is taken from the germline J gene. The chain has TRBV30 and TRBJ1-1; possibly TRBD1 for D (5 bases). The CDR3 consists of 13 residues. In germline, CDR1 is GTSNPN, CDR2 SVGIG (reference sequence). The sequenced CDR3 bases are TGTGCCTTTCTAGCGGGGCTCTCCTACGAG. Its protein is CAFLAGLSYE. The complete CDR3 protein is CAFLAGLSYEAFF.

CDR3 sequence reads: CASGNQGGGSQPQHF. The CDR3 bases that were read are TGTGCCAGTGGAAATCAAGGGGGGGGGAGTCAGCCC. The V gene is TRBV19, the J gene TRBJ1-5, with a weak D call TRBD1 (6 bases). The read terminates 3 residues before the CDR3 end, so the remaining end is supplied by the germline J gene. Germline V CDR1 and CDR2: LNHDA, SQIVND (reference sequence). Trimming removed 8 bases at V and 6 bases at J, with 20 bases between. CDR3 length equals 15 residues. The full variable domain, with the rest looked up from reference TRBV19 and TRBJ1-5, is DGGITQSPKYLFRKEGQNVTLSCEQNLNHDAMYWYRQDPGQGLRLIYYSQIVNDFQKGDIAEGYSVSREKKESFPLTVTSAQKNPTAFYLCASGNQGGGSQPQHFGDGTRLSIL.

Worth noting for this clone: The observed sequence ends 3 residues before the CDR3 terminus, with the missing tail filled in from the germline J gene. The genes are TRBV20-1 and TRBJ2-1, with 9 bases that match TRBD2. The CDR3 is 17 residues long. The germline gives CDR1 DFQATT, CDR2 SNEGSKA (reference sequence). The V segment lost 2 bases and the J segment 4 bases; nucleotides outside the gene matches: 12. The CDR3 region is CSARRGTSSLLYNEQFF. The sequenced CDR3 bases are TGCAGTGCTAGACGCGGGACTAGCAGTCTATTATACAATGAG.

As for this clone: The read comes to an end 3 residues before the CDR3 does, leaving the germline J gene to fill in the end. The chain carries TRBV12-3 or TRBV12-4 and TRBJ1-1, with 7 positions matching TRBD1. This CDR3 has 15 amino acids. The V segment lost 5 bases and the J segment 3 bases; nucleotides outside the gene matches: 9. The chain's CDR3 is CASSLGGQRDTEAFF. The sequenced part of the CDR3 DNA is TGTGCCAGCAGTCTTGGGGGACAGAGAGACACTGAA.

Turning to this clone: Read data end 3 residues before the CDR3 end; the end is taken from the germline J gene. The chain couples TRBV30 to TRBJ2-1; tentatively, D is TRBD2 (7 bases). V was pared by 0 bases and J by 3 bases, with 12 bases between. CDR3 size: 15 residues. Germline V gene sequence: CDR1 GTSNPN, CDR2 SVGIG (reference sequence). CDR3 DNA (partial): TGTGCCTGGAGTGTTGGGGGGGGCATCTACAATGAG. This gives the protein CAWSVGGGIYNE. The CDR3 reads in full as CAWSVGGGIYNEQFF.

The CDR3 bases that were read are TGCAGTGCTAGAGATCTCAGGCATAGGGCAACTAATGAAAAA. It is translated as CSARDLRHRATNEK. The full CDR3 sequence reads CSARDLRHRATNEKLFF. This chain links TRBV20-1 with TRBJ1-4; D call uncertain. From the germline J gene comes the end of the CDR3, since the read stops 3 residues before it. Germline V gives CDR1 DFQATT, CDR2 SNEGSKA (reference sequence). Deletions cut 0 bases from V and 0 bases from J, with 14 bases between. The CDR3 length is 17 residues.